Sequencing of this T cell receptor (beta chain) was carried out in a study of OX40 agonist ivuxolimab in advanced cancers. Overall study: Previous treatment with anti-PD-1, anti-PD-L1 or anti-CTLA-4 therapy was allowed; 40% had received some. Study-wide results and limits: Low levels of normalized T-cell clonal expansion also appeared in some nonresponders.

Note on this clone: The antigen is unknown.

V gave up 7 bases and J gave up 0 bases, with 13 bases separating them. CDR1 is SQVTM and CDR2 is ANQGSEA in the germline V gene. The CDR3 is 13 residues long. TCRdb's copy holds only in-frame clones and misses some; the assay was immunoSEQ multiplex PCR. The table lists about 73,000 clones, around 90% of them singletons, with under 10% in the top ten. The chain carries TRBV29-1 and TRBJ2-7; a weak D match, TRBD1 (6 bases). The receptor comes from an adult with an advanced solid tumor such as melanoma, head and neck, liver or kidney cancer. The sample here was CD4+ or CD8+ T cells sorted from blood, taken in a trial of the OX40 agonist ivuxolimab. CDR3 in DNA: TGCAGCGCAAAACAGGGAAGCTCCTACGAGCAGTACTTC. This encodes CSAKQGSSYEQYF.